This entry concerns a single TCR beta chain. Antigen unknown. This sample was included in a study of shared clonotypes between healthy human individuals. Study-wide results and limits: Only a few donors were included, so the genetic and exposure-history diversity represented was limited.

Data came from immunoSEQ multiplex PCR; TCRdb stores just in-frame clones and leaves some out. The data hold about 470,000 clones, with 70% to 80% observed a single time. Every donor was a Caucasian adult from Nashville, Tennessee. The V end lost 4 bases, the J end lost 6 bases, and 17 bases lay between the germline ends. The V gene's germline CDR1 is SGHDT and CDR2 YYEEEE. The CDR3 spans 14 residues. V and J are TRBV5-6 and TRBJ2-7; D may be TRBD2 (5 bases). Sequencing was performed on PBMCs. The sequence derives from a middle-aged woman in good health. Some clones in this sample may be carry-over from other donors' samples. The CDR3 sequence: CASSLRGPQLEQYF. In nucleotides, the CDR3 is TGTGCCAGCAGCCTTCGAGGGCCACAACTCGAGCAGTACTTC.